Following are 5 T cell receptor beta chains from one sample sequenced in a study of T cells in Graves' hyperthyroidism and ophthalmopathy. The investigators amplified TCR beta CDR3 regions from RNA transcripts. When the TCR CDR3 underwent first-round RT-PCR, the HTBI primer set was used. TCRdb recomputed calls from the multiplex PCR reads with MiXCR, one row per CDR3 protein. The sample holds about 360,000 distinct CDR3 sequences, about 12% seen once. The sample taken for sequencing was blood. The receptors stem from a woman aged 18-29 years with Graves' hyperthyroidism.

This clonotype was seen at least ten times. This chain links TRBV20-1 with TRBJ1-2; weak D call: TRBD1 (5 bases). This CDR3 is built from 14 residues. The V gene's germline CDR1 is DFQATT and CDR2 SNEGSKA (reference sequence). The V end was cut by 2 bases, the J end by 10 bases, with 20 bases between. CDR3 residues: CSARPRQTTFDYTF. The DNA for the CDR3 is TGCAGTGCTAGACCCCGACAGACGACCTTTGACTACACCTTC.

A note on this clonotype: This may come from a read error, since a much larger clone is one base off. The chain joins TRBV5-6 to TRBJ2-1, with D perhaps being TRBD1 or TRBD2 (6 bases each). The CDR3 consists of 12 residues. CDR1 is SGHDT and CDR2 is YYEEEE in the germline V gene. Trimming pared 6 bases from V and 10 bases from J, leaving 14 bases between. The DNA of the CDR3 is TGTGCCAGCACCCAAGTGGGGGGCGAGCAGTTCTTC. Protein sequence: CASTQVGGEQFF.

This clonotype was seen many times. The chain is built from TRBV7-4 and TRBJ2-7; D is possibly TRBD1 or TRBD2 (5 bases each). CDR3 size: 16 residues. V lost 4 bases, J lost 2 bases, and 18 bases lay in between. Germline CDR1 is SGHVT and CDR2 is SQSDAQ. CDR3 in amino acids: CASSSDEGLWAYEQYF. In DNA, the CDR3 is TGTGCCAGCAGCTCAGACGAGGGGTTGTGGGCCTACGAGCAGTACTTC.

This chain connects TRBV7-9 to TRBJ2-5; TRBD2 aligns across 13 bases. Germline assignment: CDR1 SEHNR and CDR2 FQNEAQ (reference sequence). Losses at the gene ends were 3 bases for V and 5 bases for J; bases not matched to a gene: 3. This CDR3 spans 15 amino acids. This CDR3 reads CASSLTSGGPETQYF. The CDR3 bases are TGTGCCAGCAGCTTGACTAGCGGGGGGCCGGAGACCCAGTACTTC.

This clonotype was detected ten times or more. This sequence joins TRBV11-2 and TRBJ1-6, with a tentative D call TRBD1 (5 bases). Trimming cost V 1 base and J 12 bases, with 13 bases left between them. The CDR3 is made up of 14 amino acids. CDR1 and CDR2 (germline): SGHAT, FQNNGV. CDR3 region: CASSLGGGLEPLHF. The CDR3 nucleotides are TGTGCCAGCAGCTTAGGGGGCGGTCTTGAACCCCTCCACTTT.